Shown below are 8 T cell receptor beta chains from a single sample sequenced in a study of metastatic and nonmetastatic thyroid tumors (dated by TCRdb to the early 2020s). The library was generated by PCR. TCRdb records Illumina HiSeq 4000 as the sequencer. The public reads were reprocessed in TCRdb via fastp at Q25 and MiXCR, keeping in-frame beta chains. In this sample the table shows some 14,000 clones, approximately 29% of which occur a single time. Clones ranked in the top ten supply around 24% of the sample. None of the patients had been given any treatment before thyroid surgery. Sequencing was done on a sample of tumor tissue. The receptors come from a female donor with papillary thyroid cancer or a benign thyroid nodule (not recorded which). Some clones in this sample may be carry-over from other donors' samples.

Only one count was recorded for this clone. The CDR3 DNA follows: TGTGCCAGCAGCGCACCGACAGGGGGTTGGACTGAAGCTTTCTTT. Residues: CASSAPTGGWTEAFF. The chain has TRBV28 and TRBJ1-1; 9 nucleotides agree with TRBD1. The V and J ends lost 6 bases and 5 bases, in that order; junction bases with no gene match: 10. Germline values: CDR1 MDHEN, CDR2 SYDVKM. The CDR3 has 15 residues.

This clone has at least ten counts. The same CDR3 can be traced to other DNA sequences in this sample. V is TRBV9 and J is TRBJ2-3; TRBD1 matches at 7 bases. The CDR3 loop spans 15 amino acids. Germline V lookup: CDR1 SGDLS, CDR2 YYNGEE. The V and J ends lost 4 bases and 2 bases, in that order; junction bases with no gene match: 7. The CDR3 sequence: CASSTRDSYTDTQYF. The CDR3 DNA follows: TGTGCCAGCAGCACCCGGGACAGTTACACAGATACGCAGTATTTT.

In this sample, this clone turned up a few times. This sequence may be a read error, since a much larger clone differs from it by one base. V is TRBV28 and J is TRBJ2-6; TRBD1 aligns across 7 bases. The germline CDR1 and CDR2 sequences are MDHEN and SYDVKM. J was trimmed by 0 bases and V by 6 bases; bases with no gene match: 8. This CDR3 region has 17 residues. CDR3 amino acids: CASSAVTGFSGANVLTF. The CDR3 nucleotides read TGTGCCAGCAGCGCCGTGACAGGGTTCTCTGGGGCCAACGTCCTGACTTTC. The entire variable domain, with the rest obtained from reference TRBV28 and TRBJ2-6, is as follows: DVKVTQSSRYLVKRTGEKVFLECVQDMDHENMFWYRQDPGLGLRLIYFSYDVKMKEKGDIPEGYSVSREKKERFSLILESASTNQTSMYLCASSAVTGFSGANVLTFGAGSRLTVL.

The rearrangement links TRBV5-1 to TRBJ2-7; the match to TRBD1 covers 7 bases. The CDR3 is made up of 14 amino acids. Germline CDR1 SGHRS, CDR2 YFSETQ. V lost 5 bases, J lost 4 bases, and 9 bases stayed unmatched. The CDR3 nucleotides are TGCGCCAGCAGTGCCGGGACAGTGGAATACGAGCAGTACTTC. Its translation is CASSAGTVEYEQYF.

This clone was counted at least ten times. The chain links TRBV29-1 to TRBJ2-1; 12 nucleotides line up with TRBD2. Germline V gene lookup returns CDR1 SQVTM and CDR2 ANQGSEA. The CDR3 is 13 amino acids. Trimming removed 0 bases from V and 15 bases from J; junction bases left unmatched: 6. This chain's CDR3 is CSVEEGLAGGRFF. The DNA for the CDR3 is TGCAGCGTTGAAGAGGGGCTAGCGGGAGGGCGGTTCTTC.

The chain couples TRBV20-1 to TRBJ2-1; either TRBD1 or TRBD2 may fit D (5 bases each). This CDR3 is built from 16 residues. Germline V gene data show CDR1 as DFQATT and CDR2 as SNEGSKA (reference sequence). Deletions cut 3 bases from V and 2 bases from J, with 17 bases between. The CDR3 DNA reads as TGCAGTGCTAGCCCCCCCGGGACGGACACCTACAATGAGCAGTTCTTC. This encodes CSASPPGTDTYNEQFF.

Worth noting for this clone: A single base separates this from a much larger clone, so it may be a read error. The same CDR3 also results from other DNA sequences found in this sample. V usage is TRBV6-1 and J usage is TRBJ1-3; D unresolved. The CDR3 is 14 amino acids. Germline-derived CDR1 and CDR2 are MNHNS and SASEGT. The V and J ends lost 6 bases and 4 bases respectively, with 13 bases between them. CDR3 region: CASRDASSGNTIYF. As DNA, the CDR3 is TGTGCCAGCAGGGACGCCAGCTCCGGAAACACCATATATTTT.

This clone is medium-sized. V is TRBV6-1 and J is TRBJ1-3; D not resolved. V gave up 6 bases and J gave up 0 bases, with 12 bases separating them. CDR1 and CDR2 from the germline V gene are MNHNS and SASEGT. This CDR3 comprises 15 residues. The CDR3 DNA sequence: TGTGCCAGCAGAGAGTCCGGGCCCTCTGGAAACACCATATATTTT. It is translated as CASRESGPSGNTIYF.